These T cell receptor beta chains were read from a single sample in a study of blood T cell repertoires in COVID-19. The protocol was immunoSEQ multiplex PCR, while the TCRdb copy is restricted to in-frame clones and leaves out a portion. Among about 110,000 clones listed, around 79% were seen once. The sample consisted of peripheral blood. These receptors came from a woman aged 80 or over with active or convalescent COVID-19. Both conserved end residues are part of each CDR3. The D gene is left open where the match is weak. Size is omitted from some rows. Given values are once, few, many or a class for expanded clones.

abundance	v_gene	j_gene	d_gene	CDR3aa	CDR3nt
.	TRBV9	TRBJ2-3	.	CASSDRTGGGTDTQYF	TGTGCCAGCAGCGACCGAACGGGCGGGGGCACAGATACGCAGTATTTT
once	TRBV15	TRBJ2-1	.	CATSSYQGTNEQFF	TGTGCCACCAGCAGCTATCAGGGTACCAATGAGCAGTTCTTC
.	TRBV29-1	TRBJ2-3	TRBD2	CSVEGTSGSTDTQYF	TGCAGCGTTGAAGGGACTAGCGGGAGTACAGATACGCAGTATTTT
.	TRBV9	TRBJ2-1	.	CASSVDLQGRNEQFF	TGTGCCAGCAGCGTAGATTTACAGGGTAGGAATGAGCAGTTCTTC
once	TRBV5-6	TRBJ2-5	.	CASSFFLVRTGRETQYF	TGTGCCAGCAGCTTTTTTCTTGTCAGGACTGGAAGGGAGACCCAGTACTTC
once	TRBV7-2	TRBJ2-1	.	CASSLVIVEQFF	TGTGCCAGCAGCTTAGTAATAGTTGAGCAGTTCTTC
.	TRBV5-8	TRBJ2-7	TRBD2	CASSLSLAGVLQYF	TGTGCCAGCAGCTTGAGTCTAGCGGGAGTCTTGCAGTACTTC
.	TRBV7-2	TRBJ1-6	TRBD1	CASSPTGGRYNSPLHF	TGTGCCAGCAGCCCAACAGGGGGCCGGTATAATTCACCCCTCCACTTT
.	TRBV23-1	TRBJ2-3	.	CASSQIFRDTGGPDTQYF	TGCGCCAGCAGTCAGATATTCCGGGACACGGGTGGGCCAGATACGCAGTATTTT
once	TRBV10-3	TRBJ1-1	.	CAIKVAGRENTEAFF	TGTGCCATCAAAGTTGCGGGGAGGGAGAACACTGAAGCTTTCTTT
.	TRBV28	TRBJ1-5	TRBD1	CASSSTGDLSPQHF	TGTGCCAGCAGTTCTACAGGGGATCTTTCGCCCCAGCATTTT
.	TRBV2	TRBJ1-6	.	CASSDPGQIYNSPLHF	TGTGCCAGCAGTGACCCAGGACAGATTTATAATTCACCCCTCCACTTT
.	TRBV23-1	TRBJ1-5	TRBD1	CASSQRTGGDHSNQPQHF	TGCGCCAGCAGTCAACGGACAGGGGGAGACCATAGCAATCAGCCCCAGCATTTT
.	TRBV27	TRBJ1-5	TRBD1	CASSLWGQGSSQPQHF	TGTGCCAGCAGTTTGTGGGGACAGGGTTCTTCTCAGCCCCAGCATTTT
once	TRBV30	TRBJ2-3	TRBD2	CAWTSGLSTDTQYF	TGTGCCTGGACTAGCGGGCTTAGCACAGATACGCAGTATTTT
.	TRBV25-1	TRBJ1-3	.	CASSRVSGNTIYF	TGTGCCAGCAGTCGAGTCTCGGGAAACACCATATATTTT
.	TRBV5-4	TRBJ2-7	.	CASSLGQNYEQYF	TGTGCCAGCAGCCTAGGACAGAACTACGAGCAGTACTTC
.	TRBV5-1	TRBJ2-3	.	CASSLGPWSGLVPVDTQYF	TGCGCCAGCAGCTTGGGCCCTTGGAGCGGGCTTGTCCCGGTAGATACGCAGTATTTT
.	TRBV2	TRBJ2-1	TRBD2	CASSPPRLAGVEQFF	TGTGCCAGCAGCCCCCCGAGACTAGCGGGAGTCGAGCAGTTCTTC
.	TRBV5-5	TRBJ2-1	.	CASSPRADPSNEQFF	TGTGCCAGCAGCCCCCGAGCTGACCCTAGCAATGAGCAGTTCTTC
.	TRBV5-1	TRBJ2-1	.	CASSGGNYNEQFF	TGCGCCAGCAGTGGAGGAAACTACAATGAGCAGTTCTTC
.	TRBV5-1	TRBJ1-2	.	CASSADGNTNYGYTF	TGCGCCAGCAGCGCGGACGGGAATACTAACTATGGCTACACCTTC
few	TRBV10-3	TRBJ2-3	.	CAISPETLGHHF	TGTGCCATCTCCCCTGAAACTCTGGGACACCATTTT
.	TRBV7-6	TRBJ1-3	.	CASSLAWGRGSGNTIYF	TGTGCCAGCAGCTTAGCCTGGGGCAGGGGCTCTGGAAACACCATATATTTT
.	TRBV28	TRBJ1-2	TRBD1	CASSPPTGDGYTF	TGTGCCAGCAGTCCACCGACAGGGGATGGCTACACCTTC
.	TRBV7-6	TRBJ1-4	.	CASSLGGRGGEKLFF	TGTGCCAGCAGCTTAGGGGGCAGGGGAGGGGAAAAACTGTTTTTT
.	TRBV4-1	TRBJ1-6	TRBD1	CASSLNRGRSSPLHF	TGCGCCAGCAGCCTAAACAGGGGAAGGAGTTCACCCCTCCACTTT
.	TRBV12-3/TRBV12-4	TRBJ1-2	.	CASTLQGAYGYTF	TGTGCCAGCACCCTACAGGGAGCCTATGGCTACACCTTC
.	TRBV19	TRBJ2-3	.	CASAWGAGTDTQYF	TGTGCCAGTGCCTGGGGAGCGGGCACAGATACGCAGTATTTT
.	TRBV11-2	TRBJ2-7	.	CASSLAGLEQYF	TGTGCCAGCAGCTTAGCAGGTCTCGAGCAGTACTTC
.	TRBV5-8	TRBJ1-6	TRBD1	CASSLGTGGLDSPLHF	TGTGCCAGCAGCTTGGGGACAGGGGGTCTAGATTCACCCCTCCACTTT
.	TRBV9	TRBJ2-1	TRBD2	CASSPPIGRKSNEQFF	TGTGCCAGCAGCCCCCCTATCGGGAGGAAATCCAATGAGCAGTTCTTC
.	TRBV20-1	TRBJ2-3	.	CSATVRLTQYF	TGCAGTGCTACCGTTCGACTTACGCAGTATTTT
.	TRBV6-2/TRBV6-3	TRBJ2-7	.	CASSYSLLLRRDLYEQYF	TGTGCCAGCAGTTACTCCCTCCTACTCCGGCGGGACCTCTACGAGCAGTACTTC